These T cell receptor beta chains were read from a single sample in a study of T cell repertoires in cytomegalovirus infection. The antigens these receptors bind are not known. MiXCR, applied by TCRdb to the reads, yields one record per CDR3 protein. The repertoire holds some 920,000 distinct CDR3 sequences, with around 31% as singletons. The material was cultured CD8+ T cells from PBMCs, obtained from culture after CMV antigen stimulation. These receptors were taken from a human donor in good health (CMV status not recorded). Some clones in this sample may be carry-over from other donors' samples. CDR3s include the opening cysteine and the closing phenylalanine or tryptophan. A D gene is named only where the DNA matches it firmly. Expanded clones get a size class; other rows say once, few or many, or leave the size out.

V: TRBV6-2/TRBV6-3; D: -; J: TRBJ1-2; size: -; CDR3: CASSYSHSGTWEVANYGYTF; DNA: TGTGCCAGCAGTTACTCGCATTCCGGGACGTGGGAGGTAGCTAACTATGGCTACACCTTC
V: TRBV19; D: TRBD2; J: TRBJ2-1; size: -; CDR3: CASTWGGDSYNEQFF; DNA: TGTGCCAGTACCTGGGGGGGGGACTCCTACAATGAGCAGTTCTTC
V: TRBV4-1; D: TRBD2; J: TRBJ2-3; size: -; CDR3: CASSSWLAGEDTQYF; DNA: TGCGCCAGCAGCTCCTGGCTAGCGGGGGAAGATACGCAGTATTTT
V: TRBV18; D: TRBD1; J: TRBJ1-1; size: -; CDR3: CASSPEDRGLTEAFF; DNA: TGTGCCAGCTCACCAGAGGACAGGGGGCTTACTGAAGCTTTCTTT
V: TRBV5-6; D: TRBD1; J: TRBJ2-7; size: -; CDR3: CASSWDRGPSSYEQYF; DNA: TGTGCCAGCAGCTGGGACAGGGGCCCTAGCTCCTACGAGCAGTACTTC
V: TRBV9; D: -; J: TRBJ2-4; size: -; CDR3: CASSVGVTGDLRAKNIQYF; DNA: TGTGCCAGCAGCGTAGGCGTTACGGGAGACCTTAGGGCCAAAAACATTCAGTACTTC
V: TRBV6-1; D: -; J: TRBJ2-7; size: -; CDR3: CANSDEGYEQYF; DNA: TGTGCCAACTCTGACGAGGGTTACGAGCAGTACTTC
V: TRBV7-6; D: -; J: TRBJ2-6; size: -; CDR3: CASSLLRGGGAHSTGANVLTF; DNA: TGTGCCAGCAGTCTCCTGAGGGGCGGTGGAGCCCATTCCACTGGGGCCAACGTCCTGACTTTC
V: TRBV27; D: -; J: TRBJ2-5; size: once; CDR3: CASSLSILTETQYF; DNA: TGTGCCAGCAGTCTCTCCATTCTTACGGAGACCCAGTACTTC
V: TRBV6-1; D: -; J: TRBJ2-7; size: many; CDR3: CASSLRRMVVEGNYEQYF; DNA: TGTGCCAGCAGTCTGCGAAGGATGGTCGTTGAGGGGAACTACGAGCAGTACTTC
V: TRBV7-9; D: -; J: TRBJ1-1; size: -; CDR3: CASSLALRTPNTEAFF; DNA: TGTGCCAGCAGCTTAGCCCTCCGGACCCCGAACACTGAAGCTTTCTTT
V: TRBV4-1; D: TRBD2; J: TRBJ2-3; size: -; CDR3: CASSQDGGGNTDTQYF; DNA: TGCGCCAGCAGCCAAGATGGGGGGGGAAACACAGATACGCAGTATTTT
V: TRBV28; D: -; J: TRBJ2-3; size: -; CDR3: CAARATDTQYF; DNA: TGTGCAGCGCGGGCCACAGATACGCAGTATTTT
V: TRBV25-1; D: -; J: TRBJ1-1; size: -; CDR3: CASSESWGNTEAFF; DNA: TGTGCCAGCAGTGAATCTTGGGGGAACACTGAAGCTTTCTTT
V: TRBV27; D: -; J: TRBJ2-2; size: few; CDR3: CASSPALGGRTGELFF; DNA: TGTGCCAGCAGTCCCGCCTTGGGGGGAAGGACCGGGGAGCTGTTTTTT
V: TRBV5-4; D: TRBD1; J: TRBJ2-7; size: few; CDR3: CASSFSDREPYEQYF; DNA: TGTGCCAGCAGCTTTTCCGACAGGGAACCCTACGAGCAGTACTTC
V: TRBV20-1; D: TRBD1; J: TRBJ1-4; size: -; CDR3: CTTRGQAATNEKLFF; DNA: TGCACGACCCGCGGACAGGCCGCAACTAATGAAAAACTGTTTTTT
V: TRBV7-6; D: TRBD1; J: TRBJ1-1; size: few; CDR3: CASSLPTGEDTEAFF; DNA: TGTGCCAGCAGCTTACCGACAGGGGAGGACACTGAAGCTTTCTTT
V: TRBV5-4; D: TRBD1; J: TRBJ2-1; size: -; CDR3: CASSLGSFGQDDEQFF; DNA: TGTGCCAGCAGCTTGGGGTCTTTTGGACAGGACGATGAGCAGTTCTTC
V: TRBV6-2/TRBV6-3; D: TRBD1; J: TRBJ1-2; size: once; CDR3: CASSYAVTGPYGYTF; DNA: TGTGCCAGCAGTTACGCCGTGACAGGGCCATATGGCTACACCTTC
V: TRBV6-1; D: TRBD1; J: TRBJ1-5; size: few; CDR3: CAASGGRWDQPQHF; DNA: TGTGCCGCCTCAGGGGGCCGATGGGATCAGCCCCAGCATTTT
V: TRBV20-1; D: -; J: TRBJ2-1; size: -; CDR3: CSARTAGSYNEQFF; DNA: TGCAGTGCTAGGACGGCGGGGAGCTACAATGAGCAGTTCTTC
V: TRBV9; D: TRBD1; J: TRBJ2-5; size: few; CDR3: CASSDRDRGGVWWETQYF; DNA: TGTGCCAGCAGCGACCGGGACAGGGGAGGCGTCTGGTGGGAGACCCAGTACTTC
V: TRBV2; D: -; J: TRBJ2-7; size: -; CDR3: CASSELIYEQYF; DNA: TGTGCCAGCAGTGAATTAATATACGAGCAGTACTTC
V: TRBV6-5; D: -; J: TRBJ1-2; size: few; CDR3: CASSYSLSRSYTF; DNA: TGTGCCAGCAGTTACTCGTTAAGTCGTAGCTACACCTTC
V: TRBV6-2/TRBV6-3; D: -; J: TRBJ2-2; size: -; CDR3: CASLRHTGELFF; DNA: TGTGCCAGCCTCCGACACACCGGGGAGCTGTTTTTT